This T cell receptor (beta chain) was sequenced in a study of T cells after posttransplantation cyclophosphamide. The study, taken as a whole, reports: Later post-transplant blood repertoires were often dominated by donor CD8+ memory clones. Tissue-infiltrating T cells from skin or gut overlapped little with blood T cells.

TCRdb's table, derived via immunoSEQ multiplex PCR, lists solely in-frame clones and lacks some. The sample consists of roughly 11,000 clones, about 80% of them appearing once. In regard to this clone: Its antigen is unknown.

Control samples came 1 year after myeloablative marrow transplants with methotrexate plus calcineurin inhibitor. Germline loops: CDR1 SQVTM, CDR2 ANQGSEA. Trimming took 6 bases from V and 0 from J, leaving 14 bases between them. This CDR3 region has 15 residues. The chain couples TRBV29-1 to TRBJ1-4, with D uncertain. The clonotype comes from a male patient in his thirties who received an allogeneic stem cell transplant from an unrelated donor, was CMV-positive, and had acute GVHD only. The T cells may partly be graft donor cells. The sequencing used PBMCs, collected more than 350 days after allogeneic stem cell transplant with calcineurin inhibitor and methotrexate. In DNA form, the CDR3 reads TGCAGCGTCCGACAAGGTTCCGCAACTAATGAAAAACTGTTTTTT. This sequence encodes CSVRQGSATNEKLFF.